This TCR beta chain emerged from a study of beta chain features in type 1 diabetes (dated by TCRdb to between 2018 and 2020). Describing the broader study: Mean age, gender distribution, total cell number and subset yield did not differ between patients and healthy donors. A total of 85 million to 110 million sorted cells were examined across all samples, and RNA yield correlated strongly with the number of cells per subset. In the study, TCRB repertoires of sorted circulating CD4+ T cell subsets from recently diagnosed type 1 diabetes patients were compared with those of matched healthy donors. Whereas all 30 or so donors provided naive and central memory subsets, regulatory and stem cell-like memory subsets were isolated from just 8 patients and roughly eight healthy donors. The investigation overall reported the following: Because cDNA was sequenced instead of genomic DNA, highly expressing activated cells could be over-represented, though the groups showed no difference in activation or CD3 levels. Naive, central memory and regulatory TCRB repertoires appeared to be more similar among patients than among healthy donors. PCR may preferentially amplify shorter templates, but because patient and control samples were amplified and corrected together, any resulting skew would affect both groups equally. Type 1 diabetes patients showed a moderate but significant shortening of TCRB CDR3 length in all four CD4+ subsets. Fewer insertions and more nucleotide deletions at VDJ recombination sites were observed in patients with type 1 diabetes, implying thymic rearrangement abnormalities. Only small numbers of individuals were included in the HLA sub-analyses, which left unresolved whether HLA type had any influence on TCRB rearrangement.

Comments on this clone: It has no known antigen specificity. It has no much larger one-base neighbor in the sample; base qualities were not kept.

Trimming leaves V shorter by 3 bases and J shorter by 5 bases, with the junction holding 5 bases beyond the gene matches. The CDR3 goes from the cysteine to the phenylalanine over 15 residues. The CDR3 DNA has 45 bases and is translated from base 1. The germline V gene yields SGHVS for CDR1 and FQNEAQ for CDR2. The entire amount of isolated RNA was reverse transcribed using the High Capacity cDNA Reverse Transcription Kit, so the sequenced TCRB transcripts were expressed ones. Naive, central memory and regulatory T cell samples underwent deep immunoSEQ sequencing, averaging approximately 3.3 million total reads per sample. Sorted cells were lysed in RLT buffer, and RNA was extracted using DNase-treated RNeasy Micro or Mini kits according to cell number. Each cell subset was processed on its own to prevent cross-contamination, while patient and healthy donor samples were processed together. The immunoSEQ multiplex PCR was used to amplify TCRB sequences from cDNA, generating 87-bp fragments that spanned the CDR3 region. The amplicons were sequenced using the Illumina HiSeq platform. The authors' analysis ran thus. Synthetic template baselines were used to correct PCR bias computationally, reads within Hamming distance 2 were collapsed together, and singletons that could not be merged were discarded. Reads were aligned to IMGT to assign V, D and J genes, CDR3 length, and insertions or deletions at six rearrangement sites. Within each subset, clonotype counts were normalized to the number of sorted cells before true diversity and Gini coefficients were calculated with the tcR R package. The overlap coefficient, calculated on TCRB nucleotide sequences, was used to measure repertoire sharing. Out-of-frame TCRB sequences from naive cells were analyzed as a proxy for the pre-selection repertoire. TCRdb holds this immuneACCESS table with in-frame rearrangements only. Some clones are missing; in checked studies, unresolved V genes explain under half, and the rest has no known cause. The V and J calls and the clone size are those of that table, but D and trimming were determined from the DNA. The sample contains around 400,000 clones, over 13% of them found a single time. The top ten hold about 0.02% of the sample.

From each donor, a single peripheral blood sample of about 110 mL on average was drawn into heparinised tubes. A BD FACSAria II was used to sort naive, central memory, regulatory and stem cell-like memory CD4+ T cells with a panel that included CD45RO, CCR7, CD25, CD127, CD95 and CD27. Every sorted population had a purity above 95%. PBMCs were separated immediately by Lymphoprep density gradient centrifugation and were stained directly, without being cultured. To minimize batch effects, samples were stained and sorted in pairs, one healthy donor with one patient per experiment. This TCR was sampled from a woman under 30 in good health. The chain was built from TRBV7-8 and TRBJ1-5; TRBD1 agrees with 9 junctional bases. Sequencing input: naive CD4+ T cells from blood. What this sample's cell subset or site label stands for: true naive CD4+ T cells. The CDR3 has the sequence CASSLDRGRHQPQHF. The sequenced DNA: TGTGCCAGCAGCTTGGACAGGGGAAGACATCAGCCCCAGCATTTT.